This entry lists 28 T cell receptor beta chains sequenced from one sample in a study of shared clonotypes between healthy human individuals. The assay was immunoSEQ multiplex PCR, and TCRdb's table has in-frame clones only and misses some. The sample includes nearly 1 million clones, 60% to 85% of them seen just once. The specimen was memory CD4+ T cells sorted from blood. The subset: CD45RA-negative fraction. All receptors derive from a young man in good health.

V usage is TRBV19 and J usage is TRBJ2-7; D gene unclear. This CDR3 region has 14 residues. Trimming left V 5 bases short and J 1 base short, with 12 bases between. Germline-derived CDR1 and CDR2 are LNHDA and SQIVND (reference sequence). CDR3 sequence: CASSPPRRSYEQYF. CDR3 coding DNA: TGTGCCAGTAGTCCCCCTAGACGGTCCTACGAGCAGTACTTC.

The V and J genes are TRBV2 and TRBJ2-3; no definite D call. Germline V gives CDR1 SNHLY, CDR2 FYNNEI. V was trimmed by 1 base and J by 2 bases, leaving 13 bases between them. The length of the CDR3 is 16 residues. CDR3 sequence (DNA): TGTGCCAGCAGTGAAGGGGCGCGGTCAACCACAGATACGCAGTATTTT. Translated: CASSEGARSTTDTQYF.

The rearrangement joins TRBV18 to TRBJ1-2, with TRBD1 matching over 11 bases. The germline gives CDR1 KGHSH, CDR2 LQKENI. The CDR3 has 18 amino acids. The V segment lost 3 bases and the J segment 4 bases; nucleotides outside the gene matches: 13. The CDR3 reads CASSPPAGQGAGGYGYTF. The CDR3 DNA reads TGTGCCAGCTCACCCCCTGCCGGACAGGGGGCTGGGGGCTATGGCTACACCTTC.

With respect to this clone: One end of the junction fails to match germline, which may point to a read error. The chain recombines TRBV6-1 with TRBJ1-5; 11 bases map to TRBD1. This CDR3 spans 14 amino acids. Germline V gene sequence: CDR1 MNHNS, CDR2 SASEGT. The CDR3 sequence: CASSEIGTGGEVSF. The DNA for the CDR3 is TGTGCCAGCAGTGAAATAGGGACAGGGGGTGAAGTCTCCTTT.

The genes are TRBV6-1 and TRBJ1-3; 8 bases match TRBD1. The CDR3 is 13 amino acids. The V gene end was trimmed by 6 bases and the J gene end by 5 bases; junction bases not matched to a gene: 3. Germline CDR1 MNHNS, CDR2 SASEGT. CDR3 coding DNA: TGTGCCAGCAGAGACAGGGGAAGAAACACCATATATTTT. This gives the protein CASRDRGRNTIYF.

The chain's CDR3 is CASSLGAPETQYF. The CDR3 DNA sequence: TGCGCCAGCAGCTTGGGAGCTCCGGAGACCCAGTACTTC. The V and J genes are TRBV5-1 and TRBJ2-5, with D unresolved. The CDR3 is 13 residues long. In germline, CDR1 is SGHRS, CDR2 YFSETQ. V was clipped by 0 bases and J by 5 bases, with 8 bases between them.

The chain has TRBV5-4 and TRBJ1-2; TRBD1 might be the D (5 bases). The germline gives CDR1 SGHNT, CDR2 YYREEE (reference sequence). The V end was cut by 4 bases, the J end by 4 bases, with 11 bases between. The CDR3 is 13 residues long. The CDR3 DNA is TGTGCCAGCAGCGGGGACGGCATCTATGGCTACACCTTC. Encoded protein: CASSGDGIYGYTF. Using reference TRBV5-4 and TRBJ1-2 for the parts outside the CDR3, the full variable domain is ETGVTQSPTHLIKTRGQQVTLRCSSQSGHNTVSWYQQALGQGPQFIFQYYREEENGRGNFPPRFSGLQFPNYSSELNVNALELDDSALYLCASSGDGIYGYTFGSGTRLTVV.

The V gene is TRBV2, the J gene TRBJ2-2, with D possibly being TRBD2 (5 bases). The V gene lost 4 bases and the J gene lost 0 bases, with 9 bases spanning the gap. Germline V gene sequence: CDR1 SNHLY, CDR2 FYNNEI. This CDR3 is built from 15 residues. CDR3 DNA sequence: TGTGCCAGCAGTGCTAGGACTTCGAACACCGGGGAGCTGTTTTTT. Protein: CASSARTSNTGELFF.

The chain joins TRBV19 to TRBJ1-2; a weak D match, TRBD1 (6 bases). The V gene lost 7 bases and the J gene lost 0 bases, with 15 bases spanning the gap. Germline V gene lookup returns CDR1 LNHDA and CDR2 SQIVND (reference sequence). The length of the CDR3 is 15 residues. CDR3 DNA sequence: TGTGCCAGTACTAGAGCCAGGGGAACTAACTATGGCTACACCTTC. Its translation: CASTRARGTNYGYTF.

As DNA, the CDR3 is TGTGCCAGTAGAACCGGGACAGGGGGCGGCTATGGCTACACCTTC. It specifies CASRTGTGGGYGYTF. The genes are TRBV19 and TRBJ1-2; 12 positions agree with TRBD1. V was pared by 6 bases and J by 4 bases, with 6 bases of the junction left unmatched. This CDR3 has 15 amino acids. Germline values: CDR1 LNHDA, CDR2 SQIVND (reference sequence).

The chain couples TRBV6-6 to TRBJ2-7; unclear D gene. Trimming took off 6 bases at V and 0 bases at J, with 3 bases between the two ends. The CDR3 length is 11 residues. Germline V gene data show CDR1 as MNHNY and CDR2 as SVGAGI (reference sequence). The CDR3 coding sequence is TGTGCCAGCAGGAACTCCTACGAGCAGTACTTC. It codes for CASRNSYEQYF.

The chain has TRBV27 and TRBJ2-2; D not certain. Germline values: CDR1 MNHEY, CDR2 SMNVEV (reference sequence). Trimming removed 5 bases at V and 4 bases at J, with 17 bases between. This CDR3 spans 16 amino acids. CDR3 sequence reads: CASSTMPGQSTGELFF. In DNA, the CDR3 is TGTGCCAGCAGTACAATGCCGGGCCAGTCCACCGGGGAGCTGTTTTTT.

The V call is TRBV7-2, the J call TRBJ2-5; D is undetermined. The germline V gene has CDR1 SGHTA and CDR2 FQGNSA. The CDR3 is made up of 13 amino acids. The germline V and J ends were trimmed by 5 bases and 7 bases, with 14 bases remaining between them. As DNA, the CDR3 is TGTGCCAGCAGCCTACTTTCGGTTGGGACCCAGTACTTC. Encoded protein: CASSLLSVGTQYF.

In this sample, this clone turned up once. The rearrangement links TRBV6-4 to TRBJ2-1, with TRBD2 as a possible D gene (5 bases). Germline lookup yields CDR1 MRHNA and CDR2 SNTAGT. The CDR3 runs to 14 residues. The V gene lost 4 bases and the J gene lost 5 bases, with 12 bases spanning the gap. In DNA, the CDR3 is TGTGCCAGCAGTGGAAGGTCCGGGGACAATGAGCAGTTCTTC. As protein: CASSGRSGDNEQFF.

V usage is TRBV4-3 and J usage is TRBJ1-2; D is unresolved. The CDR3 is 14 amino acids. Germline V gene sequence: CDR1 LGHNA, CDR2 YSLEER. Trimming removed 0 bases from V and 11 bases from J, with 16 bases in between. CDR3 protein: CASSQDKGGSRYTF. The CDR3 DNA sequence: TGCGCCAGCAGCCAAGACAAAGGAGGTTCCCGGTACACCTTC.

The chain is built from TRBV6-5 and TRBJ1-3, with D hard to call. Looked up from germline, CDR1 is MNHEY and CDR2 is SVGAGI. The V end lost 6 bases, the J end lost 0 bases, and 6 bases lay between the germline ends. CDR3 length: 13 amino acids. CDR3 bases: TGTGCCAGCAGCGGTCTCTCTGGAAACACCATATATTTT. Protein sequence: CASSGLSGNTIYF.

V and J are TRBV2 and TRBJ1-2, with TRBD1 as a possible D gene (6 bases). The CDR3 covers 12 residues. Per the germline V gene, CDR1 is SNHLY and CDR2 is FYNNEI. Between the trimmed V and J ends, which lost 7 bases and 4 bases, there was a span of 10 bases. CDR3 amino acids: CASNTGTYGYTF. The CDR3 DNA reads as TGTGCCAGCAACACAGGGACCTATGGCTACACCTTC.

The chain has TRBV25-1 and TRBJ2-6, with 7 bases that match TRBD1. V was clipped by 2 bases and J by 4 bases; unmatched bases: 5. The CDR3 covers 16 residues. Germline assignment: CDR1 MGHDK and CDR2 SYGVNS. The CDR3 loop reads CASSELQGLGANVLTF. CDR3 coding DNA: TGTGCCAGCAGTGAACTACAGGGGCTCGGGGCCAACGTCCTGACTTTC.

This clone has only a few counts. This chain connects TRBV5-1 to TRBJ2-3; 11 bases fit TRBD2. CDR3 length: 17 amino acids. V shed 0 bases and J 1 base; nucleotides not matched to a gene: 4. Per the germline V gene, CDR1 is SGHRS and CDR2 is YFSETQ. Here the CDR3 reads CASSLGVLAGGTDTQYF. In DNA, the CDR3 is TGCGCCAGCAGCTTGGGTGTACTAGCGGGGGGCACAGATACGCAGTATTTT.

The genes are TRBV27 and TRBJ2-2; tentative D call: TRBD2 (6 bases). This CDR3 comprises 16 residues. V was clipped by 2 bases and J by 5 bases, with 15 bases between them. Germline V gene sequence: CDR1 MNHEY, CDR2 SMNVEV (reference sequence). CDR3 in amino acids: CASSLGGYLGTGELFF. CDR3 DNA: TGTGCCAGCAGTTTAGGGGGGTATCTCGGAACCGGGGAGCTGTTTTTT.

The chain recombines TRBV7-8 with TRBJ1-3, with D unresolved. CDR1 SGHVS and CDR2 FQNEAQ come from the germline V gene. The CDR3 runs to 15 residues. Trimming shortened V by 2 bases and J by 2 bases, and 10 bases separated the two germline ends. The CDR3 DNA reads TGTGCCAGCAGCTTAAGACGGCTAGCTGGAAACACCATATATTTT. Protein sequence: CASSLRRLAGNTIYF.

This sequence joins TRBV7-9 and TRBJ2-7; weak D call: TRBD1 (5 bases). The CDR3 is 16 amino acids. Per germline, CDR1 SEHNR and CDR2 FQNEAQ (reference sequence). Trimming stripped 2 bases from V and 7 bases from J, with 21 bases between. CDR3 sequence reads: CASSLSRPTVPTEQYF. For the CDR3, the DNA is TGTGCCAGCAGCTTATCTCGTCCGACAGTGCCCACGGAGCAGTACTTC.

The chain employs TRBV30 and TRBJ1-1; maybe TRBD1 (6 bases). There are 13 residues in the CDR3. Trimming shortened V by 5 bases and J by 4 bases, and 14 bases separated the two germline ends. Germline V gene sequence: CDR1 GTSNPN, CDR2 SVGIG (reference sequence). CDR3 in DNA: TGTGCCTGGCAAAAAGGGGGTAGCACTGAAGCTTTCTTT. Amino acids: CAWQKGGSTEAFF.

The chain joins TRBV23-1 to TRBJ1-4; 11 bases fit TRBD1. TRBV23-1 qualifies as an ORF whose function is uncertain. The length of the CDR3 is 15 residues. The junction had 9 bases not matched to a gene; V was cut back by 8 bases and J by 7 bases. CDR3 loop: CASPPRDRGTEKLFF. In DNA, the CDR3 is TGCGCCAGCCCCCCGAGGGACAGGGGGACTGAAAAACTGTTTTTT.

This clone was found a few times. The chain's CDR3 is CASSFRVESNQPQHF. DNA for the CDR3: TGTGCCAGCAGTTTCAGGGTAGAAAGCAATCAGCCCCAGCATTTT. J is TRBJ1-5 and V is TRBV28; TRBD1 might be the D (5 bases). From germline, CDR1 is MDHEN and CDR2 SYDVKM. The V end lost 3 bases, the J end lost 1 base, and 10 bases lay between the germline ends. The CDR3 totals 15 residues.

The CDR3 DNA sequence: TGTGCCAGCACCGTGCAAGGACAGGGATCCACTGAAGCTTTCTTT. It specifies CASTVQGQGSTEAFF. The gene calls are TRBV6-5 and TRBJ1-1, with TRBD1 identical over 8 bases. V shed 7 bases and J 4 bases; nucleotides not matched to a gene: 11. Germline values: CDR1 MNHEY, CDR2 SVGAGI. The CDR3 is 15 amino acids.

This chain's CDR3 is CASSQGGTQNEQFF. CDR3 DNA: TGCGCCAGCAGCCAAGGCGGGACCCAGAATGAGCAGTTCTTC. The genes are TRBV4-1 and TRBJ2-1; tentatively, D is TRBD2 (6 bases). The V end lost 1 base, the J end lost 7 bases, and 11 bases lay between the germline ends. Germline V gene data show CDR1 as MGHRA and CDR2 as YSYEKL. This CDR3 has 14 amino acids.

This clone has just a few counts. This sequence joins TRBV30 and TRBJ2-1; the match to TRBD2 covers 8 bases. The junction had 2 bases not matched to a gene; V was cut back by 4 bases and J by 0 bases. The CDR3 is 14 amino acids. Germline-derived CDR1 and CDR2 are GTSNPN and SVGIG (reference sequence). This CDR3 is CAWNSGNSYNEQFF. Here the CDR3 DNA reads TGTGCCTGGAATAGCGGGAACTCCTACAATGAGCAGTTCTTC.